Included here is one T cell receptor beta chain sequence, with context. The antigen is not known. The data originate from a study of OX40 agonist ivuxolimab in advanced cancers. General study results and limits: In CD8+ T cells, expanded clones were on average more numerous than in CD4+. At 0.1 to 3.0 mg/kg and by week 6, CD4+ and CD8+ T cells in the blood had expanded clonally.

The table came from immunoSEQ multiplex PCR; TCRdb's copy has only in-frame clones and leaves some out. The table shows roughly 70,000 clones, with 85% to 90% occurring only once. Blood specimens came from baseline, cycle 4 day 1, and cycle 7 day 1. From germline, CDR1 is WNHNN and CDR2 SYGVQD (reference sequence). The CDR3 sequence is 16 residues long. V trimming: 0 bases; J trimming: 7 bases; junction bases outside the gene matches: 5. This TCR was sampled from an adult with an advanced solid tumor such as melanoma, head and neck, liver or kidney cancer. The chain has TRBV10-1 and TRBJ1-6, with TRBD1 identical over 8 bases. This specimen was CD4+ or CD8+ T cells sorted from blood, taken in a trial of the OX40 agonist ivuxolimab. CDR3 protein: CASSESMDRENSPLHF. The CDR3 DNA is TGCGCCAGCAGTGAGTCGATGGACAGGGAGAATTCACCCCTCCACTTT.